These T cell receptor beta chains were read from a single sample in a study of control samples from healthy donors and cancer patients. Sequencing used immunoSEQ multiplex PCR; TCRdb keeps in-frame clones, though not all of them. This table holds about 120,000 clones, approximately 93% found once. The sample consisted of blood. All receptors come from a man in his thirties or forties in good health. Each CDR3 is given with its conserved first and last residue. A D gene is named only where the DNA matches it firmly.

V gene	D gene	J gene	CDR3 DNA	CDR3 protein
TRBV19	TRBD2	TRBJ2-4	TGTGCCAGTAGTATAGCCGGGAGGGCCAAAAACATTCAGTACTTC	CASSIAGRAKNIQYF
TRBV6-5	NA	TRBJ2-1	TGTGCCAGCCGGAGGGGTGGGGGCCGTGACAATGAGCAGTTCTTC	CASRRGGGRDNEQFF
TRBV5-1	NA	TRBJ1-1	TGCGCCAGCAGCTTGGAAACAGGGAACACTGAAGCTTTCTTT	CASSLETGNTEAFF
TRBV2	NA	TRBJ2-3	TGTGCCAGCACCATCCGCTCGGGGATTCGGGCAGATACGCAGTATTTT	CASTIRSGIRADTQYF
TRBV7-8	NA	TRBJ2-2	TGTGCCAGCAGCTTACGACTAGGCGGCGGGACCGGGGAGCTGTTTTTT	CASSLRLGGGTGELFF
TRBV6-5	TRBD1	TRBJ2-5	TGTGCCAGCAGTCCGACAGGGGGAGGAGAGACCCAGTACTTC	CASSPTGGGETQYF
TRBV6-1	NA	TRBJ2-2	TGTGCCAGCAGTGAAACCAACACCGGGGAGCTGTTTTTT	CASSETNTGELFF
TRBV3-1/TRBV3-2	NA	TRBJ2-1	TGTGCCAGCAGCCAAGCCAGGGTACACAATGAGCAGTTCTTC	CASSQARVHNEQFF
TRBV29-1	NA	TRBJ1-1	TGCAGCGTTGTTTTTCCAGGGCTGAACACTGAAGCTTTCTTT	CSVVFPGLNTEAFF
TRBV2	TRBD2	TRBJ2-7	TGTGCCAGCAGTGAAGGTAGCGGGGGCCCCTTTCCCTACGAGCAGTACTTC	CASSEGSGGPFPYEQYF
TRBV6-5	NA	TRBJ1-5	TGTGCCAGCAGTCGGAAGGGAGAGGGCAATCAGCCCCAGCATTTT	CASSRKGEGNQPQHF